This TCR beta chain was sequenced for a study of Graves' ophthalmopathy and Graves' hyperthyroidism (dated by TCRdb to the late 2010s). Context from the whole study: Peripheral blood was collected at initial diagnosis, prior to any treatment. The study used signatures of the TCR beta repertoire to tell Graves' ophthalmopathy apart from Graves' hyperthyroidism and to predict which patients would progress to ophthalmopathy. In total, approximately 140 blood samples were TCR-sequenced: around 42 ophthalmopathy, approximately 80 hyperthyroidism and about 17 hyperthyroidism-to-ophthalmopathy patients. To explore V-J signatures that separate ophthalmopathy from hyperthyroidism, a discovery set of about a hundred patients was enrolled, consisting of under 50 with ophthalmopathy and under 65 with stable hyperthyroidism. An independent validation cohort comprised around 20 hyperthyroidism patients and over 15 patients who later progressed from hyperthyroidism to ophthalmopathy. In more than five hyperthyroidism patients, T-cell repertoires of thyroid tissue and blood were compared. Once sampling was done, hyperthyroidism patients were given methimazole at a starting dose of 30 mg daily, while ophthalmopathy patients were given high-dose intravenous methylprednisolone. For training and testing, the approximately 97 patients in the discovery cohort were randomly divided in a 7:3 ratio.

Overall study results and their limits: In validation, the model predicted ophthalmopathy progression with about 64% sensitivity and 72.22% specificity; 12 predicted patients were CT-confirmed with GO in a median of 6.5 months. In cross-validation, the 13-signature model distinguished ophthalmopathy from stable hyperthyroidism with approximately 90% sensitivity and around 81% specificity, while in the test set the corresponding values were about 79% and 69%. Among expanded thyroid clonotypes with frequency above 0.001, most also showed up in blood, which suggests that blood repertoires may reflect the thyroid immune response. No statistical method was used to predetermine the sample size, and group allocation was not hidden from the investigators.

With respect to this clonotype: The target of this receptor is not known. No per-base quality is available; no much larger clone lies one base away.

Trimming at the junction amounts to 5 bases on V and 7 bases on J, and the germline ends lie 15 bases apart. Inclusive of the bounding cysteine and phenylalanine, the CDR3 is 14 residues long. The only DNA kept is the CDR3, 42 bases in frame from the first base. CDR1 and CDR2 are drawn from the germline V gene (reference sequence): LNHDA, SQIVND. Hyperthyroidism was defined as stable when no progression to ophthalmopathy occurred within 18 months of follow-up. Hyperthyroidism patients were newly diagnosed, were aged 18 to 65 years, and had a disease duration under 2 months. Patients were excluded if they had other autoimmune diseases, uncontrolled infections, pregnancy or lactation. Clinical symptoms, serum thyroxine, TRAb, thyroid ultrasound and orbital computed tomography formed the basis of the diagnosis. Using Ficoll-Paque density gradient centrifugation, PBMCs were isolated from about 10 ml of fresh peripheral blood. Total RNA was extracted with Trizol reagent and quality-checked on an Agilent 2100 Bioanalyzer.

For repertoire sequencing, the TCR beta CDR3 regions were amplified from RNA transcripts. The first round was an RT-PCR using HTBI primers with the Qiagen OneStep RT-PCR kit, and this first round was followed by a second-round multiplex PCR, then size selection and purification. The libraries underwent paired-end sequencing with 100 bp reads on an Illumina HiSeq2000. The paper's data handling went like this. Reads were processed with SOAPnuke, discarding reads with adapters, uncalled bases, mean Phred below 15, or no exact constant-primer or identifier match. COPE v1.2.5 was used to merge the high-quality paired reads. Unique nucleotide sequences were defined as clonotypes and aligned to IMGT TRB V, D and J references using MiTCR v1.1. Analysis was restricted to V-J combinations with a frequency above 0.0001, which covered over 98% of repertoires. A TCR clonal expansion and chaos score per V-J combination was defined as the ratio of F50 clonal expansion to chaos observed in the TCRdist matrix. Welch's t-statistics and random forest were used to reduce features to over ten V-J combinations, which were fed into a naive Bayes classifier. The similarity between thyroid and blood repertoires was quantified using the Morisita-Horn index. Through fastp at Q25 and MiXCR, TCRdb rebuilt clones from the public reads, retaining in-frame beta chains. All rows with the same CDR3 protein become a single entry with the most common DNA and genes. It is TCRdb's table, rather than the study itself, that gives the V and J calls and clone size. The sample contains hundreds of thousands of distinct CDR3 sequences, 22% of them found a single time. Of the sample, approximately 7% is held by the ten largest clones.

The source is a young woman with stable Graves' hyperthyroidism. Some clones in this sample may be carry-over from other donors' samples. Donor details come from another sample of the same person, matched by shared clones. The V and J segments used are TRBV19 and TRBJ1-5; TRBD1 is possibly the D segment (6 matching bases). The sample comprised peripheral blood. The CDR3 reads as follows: CASSGSGGLQPQHF. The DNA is TGTGCCAGTAGTGGATCGGGGGGCTTGCAGCCCCAGCATTTT. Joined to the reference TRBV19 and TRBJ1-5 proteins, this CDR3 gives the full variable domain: DGGITQSPKYLFRKEGQNVTLSCEQNLNHDAMYWYRQDPGQGLRLIYYSQIVNDFQKGDIAEGYSVSREKKESFPLTVTSAQKNPTAFYLCASSGSGGLQPQHFGDGTRLSIL.